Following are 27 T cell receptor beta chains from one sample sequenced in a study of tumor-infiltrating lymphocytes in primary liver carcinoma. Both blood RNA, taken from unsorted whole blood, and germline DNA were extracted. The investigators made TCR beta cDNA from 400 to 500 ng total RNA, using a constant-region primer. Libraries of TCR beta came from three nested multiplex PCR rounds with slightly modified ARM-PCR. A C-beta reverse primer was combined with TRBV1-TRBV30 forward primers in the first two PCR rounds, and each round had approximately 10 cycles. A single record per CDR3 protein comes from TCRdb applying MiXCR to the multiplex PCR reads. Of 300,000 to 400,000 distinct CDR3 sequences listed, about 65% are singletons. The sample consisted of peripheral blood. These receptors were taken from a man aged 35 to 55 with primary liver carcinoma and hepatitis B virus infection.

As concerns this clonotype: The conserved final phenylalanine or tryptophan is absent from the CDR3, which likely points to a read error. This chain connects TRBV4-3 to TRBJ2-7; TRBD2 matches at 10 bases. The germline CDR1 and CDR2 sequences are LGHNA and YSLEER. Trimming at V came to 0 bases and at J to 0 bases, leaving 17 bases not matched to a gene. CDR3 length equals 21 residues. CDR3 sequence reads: CASSQEAVGLAGVPSSYEQYL. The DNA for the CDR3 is TGCGCCAGCAGCCAAGAGGCGGTGGGGCTAGCGGGAGTGCCCTCCTCCTACGAGCAGTACCTC.

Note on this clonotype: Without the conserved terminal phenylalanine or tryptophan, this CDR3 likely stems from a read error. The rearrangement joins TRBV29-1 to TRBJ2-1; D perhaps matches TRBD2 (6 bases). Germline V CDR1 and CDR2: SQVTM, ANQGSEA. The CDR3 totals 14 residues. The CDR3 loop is CSGEDFRSYNEQFL. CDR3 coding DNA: TGCAGCGGGGAGGACTTCCGTTCCTACAACGAGCAGTTCCTC.

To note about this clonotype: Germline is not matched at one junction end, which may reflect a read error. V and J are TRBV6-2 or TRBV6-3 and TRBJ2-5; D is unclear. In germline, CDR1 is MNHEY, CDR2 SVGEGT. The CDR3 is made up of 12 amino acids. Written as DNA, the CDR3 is TGTGCCAACAGCCTTCGAGGAGAGACCCAGTACTTT. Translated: CANSLRGETQYF.

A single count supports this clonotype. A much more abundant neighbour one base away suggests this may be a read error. The CDR3 coding sequence is TGTGCCAGCAGTCGGCAGAGGATGGAAGAGACCCAGTACTTC. Translation: CASSRQRMEETQYF. This rearrangement joins TRBV12-3 or TRBV12-4 to TRBJ2-5; no reliable D call. This CDR3 comprises 14 residues. Trimming took 5 bases from V and 3 from J, leaving 13 bases between them.

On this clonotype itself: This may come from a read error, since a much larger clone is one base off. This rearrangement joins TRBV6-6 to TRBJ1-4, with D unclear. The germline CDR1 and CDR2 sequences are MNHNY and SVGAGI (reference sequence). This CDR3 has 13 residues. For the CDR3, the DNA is TGTGCGTCAAACGGACTGGCTGGGGAAAAACTGTTTTTT. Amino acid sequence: CASNGLAGEKLFF.

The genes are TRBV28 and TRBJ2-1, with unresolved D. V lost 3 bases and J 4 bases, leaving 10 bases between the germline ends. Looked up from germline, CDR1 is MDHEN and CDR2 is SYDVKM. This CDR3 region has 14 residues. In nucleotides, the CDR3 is TGTGCCAGCAGTTTGCTAGGACCTTACAATGAGCAGTTCTTC. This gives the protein CASSLLGPYNEQFF.

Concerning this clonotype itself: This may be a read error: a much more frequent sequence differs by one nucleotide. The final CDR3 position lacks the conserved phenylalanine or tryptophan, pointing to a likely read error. CDR3 amino acids: CASSQESNEQYY. The CDR3 nucleotides are TGTGCCAGCAGCCAAGAAAGTAACGAGCAGTACTAC. The chain is built from TRBV4-2 and TRBJ2-7, with D hard to call. The CDR3 totals 12 residues. The germline V gene encodes CDR1 LGHNA and CDR2 YNFKEQ. The V and J ends lost 0 bases and 5 bases respectively, with 5 bases between them.

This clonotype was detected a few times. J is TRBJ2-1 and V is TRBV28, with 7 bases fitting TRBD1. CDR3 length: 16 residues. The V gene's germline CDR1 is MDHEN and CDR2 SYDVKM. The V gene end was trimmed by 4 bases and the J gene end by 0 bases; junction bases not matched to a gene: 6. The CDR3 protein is CASSSRGQNSYNEQFF. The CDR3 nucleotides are TGTGCCAGCAGTTCCCGGGGACAGAACTCCTACAATGAGCAGTTCTTC.

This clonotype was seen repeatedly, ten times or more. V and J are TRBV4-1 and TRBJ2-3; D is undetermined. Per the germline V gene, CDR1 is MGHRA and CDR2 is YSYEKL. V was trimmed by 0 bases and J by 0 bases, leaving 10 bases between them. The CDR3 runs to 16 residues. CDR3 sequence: CASSQDLGFSTDTQYF. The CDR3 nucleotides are TGCGCCAGCAGCCAAGATTTGGGATTTAGCACAGATACGCAGTATTTT.

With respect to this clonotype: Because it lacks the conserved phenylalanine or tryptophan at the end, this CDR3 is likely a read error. CDR3 residues: CASSQEWVGGAYEQYL. The CDR3 nucleotides are TGCGCCAGCAGCCAAGAGTGGGTCGGGGGGGCCTACGAGCAGTACTTA. This chain uses TRBV4-1 with TRBJ2-1; 8 nucleotides agree with TRBD2. The tail of the sequence fits TRBJ2-7 better, so the J call may be wrong. This CDR3 has 16 amino acids. The germline V gene has CDR1 MGHRA and CDR2 YSYEKL.

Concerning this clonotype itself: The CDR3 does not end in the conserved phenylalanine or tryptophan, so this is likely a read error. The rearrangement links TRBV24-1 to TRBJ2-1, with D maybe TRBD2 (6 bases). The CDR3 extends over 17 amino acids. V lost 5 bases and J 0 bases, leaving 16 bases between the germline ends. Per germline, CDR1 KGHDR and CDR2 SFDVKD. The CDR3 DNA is TGTGCCACCAGTGGAACGGGCGGGAAGAGCTCCTACAATGAGCAGTTCTCC. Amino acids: CATSGTGGKSSYNEQFS.

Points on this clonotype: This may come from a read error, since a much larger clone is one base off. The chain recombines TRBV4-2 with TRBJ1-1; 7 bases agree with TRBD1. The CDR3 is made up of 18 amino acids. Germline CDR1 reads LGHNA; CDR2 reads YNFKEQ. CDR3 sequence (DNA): TGTGCCAGCAACCAATGGCTATACAGGGGAGCTGGAAACACTGAAGCTTTCTTT. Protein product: CASNQWLYRGAGNTEAFF.

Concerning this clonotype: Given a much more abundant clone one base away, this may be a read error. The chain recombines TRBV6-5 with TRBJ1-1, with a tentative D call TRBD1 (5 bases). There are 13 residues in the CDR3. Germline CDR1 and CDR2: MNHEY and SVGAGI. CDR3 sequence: CASIPGGNTEALF. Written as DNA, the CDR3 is TGTGCCAGCATTCCCGGGGGGAATACTGAAGCTTTGTTT.

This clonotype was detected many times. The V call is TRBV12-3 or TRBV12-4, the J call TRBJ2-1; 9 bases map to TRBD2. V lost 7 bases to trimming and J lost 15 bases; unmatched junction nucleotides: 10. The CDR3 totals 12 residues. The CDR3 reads CASTTYSGSPFF. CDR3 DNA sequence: TGTGCCAGCACCACTTATAGCGGGAGTCCGTTCTTC.

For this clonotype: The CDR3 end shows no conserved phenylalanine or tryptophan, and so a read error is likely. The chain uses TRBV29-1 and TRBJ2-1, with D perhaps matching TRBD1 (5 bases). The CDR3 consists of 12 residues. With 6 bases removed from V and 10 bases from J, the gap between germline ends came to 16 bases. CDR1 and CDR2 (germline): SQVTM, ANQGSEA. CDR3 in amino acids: CSVVPNRREQFL. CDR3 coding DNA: TGCAGCGTCGTACCAAACAGGCGCGAGCAGTTCTTA.

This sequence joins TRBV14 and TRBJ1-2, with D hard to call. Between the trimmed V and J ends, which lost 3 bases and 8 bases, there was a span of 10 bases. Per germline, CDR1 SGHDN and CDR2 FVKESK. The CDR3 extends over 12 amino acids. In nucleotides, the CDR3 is TGTGCCAGCAGCCATGGTGCGAGCGGCTACACCTTC. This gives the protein CASSHGASGYTF.

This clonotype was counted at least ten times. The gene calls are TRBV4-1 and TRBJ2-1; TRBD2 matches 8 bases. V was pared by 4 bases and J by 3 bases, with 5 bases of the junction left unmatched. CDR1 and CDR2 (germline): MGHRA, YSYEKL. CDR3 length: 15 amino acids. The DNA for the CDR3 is TGCGCCAGCAGCCCATGGACTAGCCGCTACAATGAGCAGTTCTTC. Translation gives CASSPWTSRYNEQFF.

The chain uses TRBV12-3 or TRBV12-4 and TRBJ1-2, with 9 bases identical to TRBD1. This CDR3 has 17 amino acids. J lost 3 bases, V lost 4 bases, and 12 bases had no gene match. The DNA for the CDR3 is TGTGCCAGCAGTTATTTCGGGACAGGGAAGGCGGACTATGGCTACACCTTC. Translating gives CASSYFGTGKADYGYTF.

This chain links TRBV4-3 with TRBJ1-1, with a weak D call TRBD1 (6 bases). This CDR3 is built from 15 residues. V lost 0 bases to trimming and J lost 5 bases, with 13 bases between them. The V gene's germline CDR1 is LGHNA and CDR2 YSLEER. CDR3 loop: CASSQDRVGGTEAFF. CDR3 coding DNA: TGCGCCAGCAGCCAAGATCGGGTAGGGGGTACTGAAGCTTTCTTT.

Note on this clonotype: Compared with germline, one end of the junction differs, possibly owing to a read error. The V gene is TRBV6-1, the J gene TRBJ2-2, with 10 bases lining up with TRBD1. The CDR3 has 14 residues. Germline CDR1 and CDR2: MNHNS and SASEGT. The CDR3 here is CASRTGGRTVELFF. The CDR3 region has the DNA TGTGCCAGCAGGACAGGGGGCCGGACCGTGGAGCTGTTTTTT.

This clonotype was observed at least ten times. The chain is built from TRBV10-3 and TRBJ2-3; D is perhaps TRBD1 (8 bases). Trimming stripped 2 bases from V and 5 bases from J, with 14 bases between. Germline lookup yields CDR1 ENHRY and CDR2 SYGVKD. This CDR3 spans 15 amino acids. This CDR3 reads CAISEGQGGIDTQYF. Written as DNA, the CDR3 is TGTGCCATCAGTGAGGGACAGGGAGGGATAGATACGCAGTATTTT.

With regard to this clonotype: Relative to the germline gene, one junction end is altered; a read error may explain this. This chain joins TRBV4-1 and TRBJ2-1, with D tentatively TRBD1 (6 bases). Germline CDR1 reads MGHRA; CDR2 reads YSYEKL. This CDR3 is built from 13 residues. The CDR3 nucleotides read TGCGCCAACAGCCAGGGCAGGGGCAATGAGCAATTCTTC. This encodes CANSQGRGNEQFF.

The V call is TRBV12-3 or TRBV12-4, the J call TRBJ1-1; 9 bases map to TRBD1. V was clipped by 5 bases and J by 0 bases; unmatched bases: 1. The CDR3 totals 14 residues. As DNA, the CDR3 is TGTGCCAGCAGTGACAGGGGGATGAACACTGAAGCTTTCTTT. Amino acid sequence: CASSDRGMNTEAFF.

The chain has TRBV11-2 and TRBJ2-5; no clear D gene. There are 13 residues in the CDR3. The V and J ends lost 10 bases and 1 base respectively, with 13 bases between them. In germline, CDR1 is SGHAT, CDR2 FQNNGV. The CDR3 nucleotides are TGTGCCATCAGTGGCAGTGCCCAAGAGACCCAGTACTTC. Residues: CAISGSAQETQYF.

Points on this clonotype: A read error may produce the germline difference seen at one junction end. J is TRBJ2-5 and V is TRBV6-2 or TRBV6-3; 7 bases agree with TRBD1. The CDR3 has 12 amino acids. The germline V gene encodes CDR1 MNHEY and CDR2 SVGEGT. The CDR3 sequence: CVIRQGLETRYF. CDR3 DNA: TGTGTCATCAGACAGGGTTTGGAGACCCGGTACTTC.

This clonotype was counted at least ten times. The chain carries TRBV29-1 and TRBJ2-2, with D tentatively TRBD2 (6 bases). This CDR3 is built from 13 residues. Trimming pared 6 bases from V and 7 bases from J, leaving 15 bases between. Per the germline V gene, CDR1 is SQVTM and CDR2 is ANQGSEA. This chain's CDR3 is CSVCRDFNGELFF. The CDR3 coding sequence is TGCAGCGTATGCCGGGACTTCAACGGGGAGCTGTTTTTT.

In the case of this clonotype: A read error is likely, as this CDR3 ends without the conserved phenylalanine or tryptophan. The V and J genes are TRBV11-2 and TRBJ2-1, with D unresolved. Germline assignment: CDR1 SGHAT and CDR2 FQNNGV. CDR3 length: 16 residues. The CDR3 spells CVSSLTIDFSYNEQFI. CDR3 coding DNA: TGTGTCAGCAGCTTAACAATTGATTTCTCCTACAATGAGCAGTTCATC.